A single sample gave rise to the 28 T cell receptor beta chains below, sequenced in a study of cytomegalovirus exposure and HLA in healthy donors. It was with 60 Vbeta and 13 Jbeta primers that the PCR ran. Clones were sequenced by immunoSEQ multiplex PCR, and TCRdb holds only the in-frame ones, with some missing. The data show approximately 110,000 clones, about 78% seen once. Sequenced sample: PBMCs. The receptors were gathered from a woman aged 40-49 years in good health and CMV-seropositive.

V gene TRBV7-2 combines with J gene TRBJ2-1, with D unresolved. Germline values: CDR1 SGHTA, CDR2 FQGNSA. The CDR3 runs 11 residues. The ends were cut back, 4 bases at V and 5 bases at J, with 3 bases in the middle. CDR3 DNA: TGTGCCAGCAGCTGGCACAATGAGCAGTTCTTC. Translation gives CASSWHNEQFF.

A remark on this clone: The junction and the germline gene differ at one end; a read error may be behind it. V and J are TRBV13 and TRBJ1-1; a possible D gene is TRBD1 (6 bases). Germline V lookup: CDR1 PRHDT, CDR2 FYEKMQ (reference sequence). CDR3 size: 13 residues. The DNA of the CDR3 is TGTGCCAGCAGCTTAGGCCGGGACACAGAAGCTTTCTTT. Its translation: CASSLGRDTEAFF. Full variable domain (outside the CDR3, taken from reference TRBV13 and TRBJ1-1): AAGVIQSPRHLIKEKRETATLKCYPIPRHDTVYWYQQGPGQDPQFLISFYEKMQSDKGSIPDRFSAQQFSDYHSELNMSSLELGDSALYFCASSLGRDTEAFFGQGTRLTVV.

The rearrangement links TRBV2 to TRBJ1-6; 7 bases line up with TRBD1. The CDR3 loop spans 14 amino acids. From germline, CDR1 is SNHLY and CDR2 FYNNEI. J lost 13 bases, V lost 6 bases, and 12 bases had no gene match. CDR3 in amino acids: CASRIRDSSTPLHF. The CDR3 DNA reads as TGTGCCAGCAGGATTCGGGACAGCTCAACGCCCCTCCACTTT.

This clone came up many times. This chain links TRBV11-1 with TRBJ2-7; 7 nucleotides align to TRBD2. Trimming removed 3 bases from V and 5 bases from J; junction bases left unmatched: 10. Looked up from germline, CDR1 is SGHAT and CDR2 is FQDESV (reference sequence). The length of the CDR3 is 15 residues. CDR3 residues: CASSFIGGEGDEQYF. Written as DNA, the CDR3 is TGTGCCAGCAGCTTTATTGGAGGGGAGGGAGACGAGCAGTACTTC.

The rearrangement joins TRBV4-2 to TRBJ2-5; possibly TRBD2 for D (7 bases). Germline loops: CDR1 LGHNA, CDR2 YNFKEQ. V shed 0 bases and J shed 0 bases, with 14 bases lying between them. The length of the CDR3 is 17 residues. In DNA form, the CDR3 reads TGTGCCAGCAGCCAAGAGGGGGCGGGGGCGTACCAAGAGACCCAGTACTTC. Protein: CASSQEGAGAYQETQYF.

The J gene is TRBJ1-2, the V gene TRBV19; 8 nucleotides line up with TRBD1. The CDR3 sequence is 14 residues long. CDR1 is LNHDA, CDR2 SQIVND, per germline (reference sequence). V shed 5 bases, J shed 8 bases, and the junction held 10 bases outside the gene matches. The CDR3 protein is CASSPRTGTEGYTF. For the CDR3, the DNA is TGTGCCAGTAGTCCCCGGACAGGGACGGAGGGCTACACCTTC.

The CDR3 bases are TGTGCCAGCACTTTGGGGGGCGAGCAGTACTTC. Translation gives CASTLGGEQYF. The rearrangement links TRBV7-9 to TRBJ2-7, with D maybe TRBD2 (6 bases). Per germline, CDR1 SEHNR and CDR2 FQNEAQ (reference sequence). V lost 7 bases and J lost 6, with 10 bases in between. The CDR3 consists of 11 residues.

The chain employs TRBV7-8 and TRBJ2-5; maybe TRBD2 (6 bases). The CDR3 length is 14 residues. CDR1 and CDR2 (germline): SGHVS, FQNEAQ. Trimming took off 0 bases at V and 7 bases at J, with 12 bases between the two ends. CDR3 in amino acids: CASSLATRRGTQYF. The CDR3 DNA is TGTGCCAGCAGCTTAGCAACTAGGCGGGGGACCCAGTACTTC.

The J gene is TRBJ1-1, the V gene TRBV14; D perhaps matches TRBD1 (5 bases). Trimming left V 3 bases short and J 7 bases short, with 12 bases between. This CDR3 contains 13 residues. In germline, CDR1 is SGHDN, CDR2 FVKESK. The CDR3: CASSHRQGGEAFF. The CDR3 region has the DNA TGTGCCAGCAGCCATCGCCAGGGAGGTGAAGCTTTCTTT.

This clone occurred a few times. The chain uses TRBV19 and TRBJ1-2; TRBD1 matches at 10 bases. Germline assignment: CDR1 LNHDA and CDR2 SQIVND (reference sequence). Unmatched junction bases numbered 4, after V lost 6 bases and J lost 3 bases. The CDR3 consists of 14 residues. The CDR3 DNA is TGTGCCAGTAGCGGGACAGGGGAATACTATGGCTACACCTTC. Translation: CASSGTGEYYGYTF.

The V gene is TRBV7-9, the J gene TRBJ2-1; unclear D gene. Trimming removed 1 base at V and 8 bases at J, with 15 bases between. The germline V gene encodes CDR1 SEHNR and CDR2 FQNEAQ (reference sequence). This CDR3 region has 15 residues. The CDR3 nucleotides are TGTGCCAGCAGCTTAGGCCTGCACGGGTTCGATGAGCAGTTCTTC. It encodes CASSLGLHGFDEQFF.

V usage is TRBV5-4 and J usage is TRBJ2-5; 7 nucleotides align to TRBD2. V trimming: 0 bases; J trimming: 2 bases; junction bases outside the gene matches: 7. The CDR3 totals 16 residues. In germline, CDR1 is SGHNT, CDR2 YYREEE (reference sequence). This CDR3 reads CASSLVGGGDQETQYF. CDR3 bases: TGTGCCAGCAGCTTGGTGGGTGGGGGGGATCAAGAGACCCAGTACTTC.

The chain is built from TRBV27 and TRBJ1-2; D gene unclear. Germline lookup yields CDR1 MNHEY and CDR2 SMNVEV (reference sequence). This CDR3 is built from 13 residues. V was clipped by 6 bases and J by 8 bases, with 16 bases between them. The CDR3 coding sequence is TGTGCCAGCAGGCCAGGACTATTGGGCGGCTACACCTTC. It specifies CASRPGLLGGYTF.

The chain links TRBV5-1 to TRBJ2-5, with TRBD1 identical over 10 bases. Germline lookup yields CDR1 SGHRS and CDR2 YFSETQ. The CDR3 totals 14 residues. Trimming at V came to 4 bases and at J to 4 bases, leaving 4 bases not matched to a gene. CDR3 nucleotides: TGCGCCAGCAGCCCGGGGGACAGGGGAGAGACCCAGTACTTC. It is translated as CASSPGDRGETQYF.

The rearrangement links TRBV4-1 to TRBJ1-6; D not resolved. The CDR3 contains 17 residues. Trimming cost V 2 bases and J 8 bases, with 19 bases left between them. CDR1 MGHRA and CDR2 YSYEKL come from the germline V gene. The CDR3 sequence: CASSQREDPSGDSPLHF. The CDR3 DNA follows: TGCGCCAGCAGCCAACGAGAGGACCCCTCCGGGGATTCACCCCTCCACTTT.

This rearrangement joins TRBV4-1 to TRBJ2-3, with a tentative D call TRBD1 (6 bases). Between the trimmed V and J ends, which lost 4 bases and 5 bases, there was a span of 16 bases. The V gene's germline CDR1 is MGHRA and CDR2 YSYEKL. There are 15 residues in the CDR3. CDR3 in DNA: TGCGCCAGCAGCCGGACAGTTAGTTCCGGAGATACGCAGTATTTT. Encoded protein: CASSRTVSSGDTQYF.

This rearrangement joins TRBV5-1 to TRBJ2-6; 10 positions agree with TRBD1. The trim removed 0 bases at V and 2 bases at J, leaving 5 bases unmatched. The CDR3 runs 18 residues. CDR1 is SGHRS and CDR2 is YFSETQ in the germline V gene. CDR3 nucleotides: TGCGCCAGCAGCTTGGGAGACAGGGGGCAGGCTGGGGCCAACGTCCTGACTTTC. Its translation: CASSLGDRGQAGANVLTF.

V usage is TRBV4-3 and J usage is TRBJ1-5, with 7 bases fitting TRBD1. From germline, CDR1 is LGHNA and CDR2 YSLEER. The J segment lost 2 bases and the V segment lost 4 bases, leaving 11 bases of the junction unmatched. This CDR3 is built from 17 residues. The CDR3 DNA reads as TGCGCCAGCAGCCCGTCCGGAGGGGGCAGAGGCAATCAGCCCCAGCATTTT. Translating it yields CASSPSGGGRGNQPQHF.

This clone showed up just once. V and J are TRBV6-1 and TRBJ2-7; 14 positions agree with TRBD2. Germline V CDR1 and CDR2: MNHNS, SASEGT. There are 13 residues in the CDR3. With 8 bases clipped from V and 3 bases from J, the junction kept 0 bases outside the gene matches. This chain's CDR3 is CASGLAGGYEQYF. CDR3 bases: TGTGCCAGCGGACTAGCGGGGGGCTACGAGCAGTACTTC.

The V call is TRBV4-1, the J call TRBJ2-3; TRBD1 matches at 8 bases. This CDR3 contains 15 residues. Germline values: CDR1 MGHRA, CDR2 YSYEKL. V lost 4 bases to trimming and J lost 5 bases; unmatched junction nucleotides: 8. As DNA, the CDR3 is TGCGCCAGCAGCCCTCGACAGGGGAAGGAAGATACGCAGTATTTT. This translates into CASSPRQGKEDTQYF.

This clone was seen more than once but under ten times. The CDR3, as DNA: TGTGCCAGCAGCCAACTTACTAGCGGGGCGACCGGGGAGCTGTTTTTT. It codes for CASSQLTSGATGELFF. The chain has TRBV4-2 and TRBJ2-2, with 10 bases identical to TRBD2. Germline CDR1 is LGHNA and CDR2 is YNFKEQ. The CDR3 has 16 residues. V lost 2 bases, J lost 5 bases, and 5 bases stayed unmatched.

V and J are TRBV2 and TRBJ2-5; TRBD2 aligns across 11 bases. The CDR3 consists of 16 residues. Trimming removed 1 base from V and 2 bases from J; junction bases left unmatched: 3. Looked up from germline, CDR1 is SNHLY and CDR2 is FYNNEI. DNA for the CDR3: TGTGCCAGCAGTGAAGGCTTAGCGGGGGGGCAAGAGACCCAGTACTTC. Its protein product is CASSEGLAGGQETQYF.

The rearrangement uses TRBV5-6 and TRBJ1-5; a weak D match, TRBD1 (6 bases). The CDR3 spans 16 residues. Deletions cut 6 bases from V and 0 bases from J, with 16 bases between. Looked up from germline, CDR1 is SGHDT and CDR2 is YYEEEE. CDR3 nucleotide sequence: TGTGCCAGCACCAAACGAGGGGGTTATAGCAATCAGCCCCAGCATTTT. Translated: CASTKRGGYSNQPQHF.

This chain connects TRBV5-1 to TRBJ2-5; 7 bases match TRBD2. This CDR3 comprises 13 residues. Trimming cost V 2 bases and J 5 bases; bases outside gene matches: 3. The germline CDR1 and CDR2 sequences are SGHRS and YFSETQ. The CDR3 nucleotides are TGCGCCAGCAGCTTCAACGGGAGGGAGACCCAGTACTTC. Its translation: CASSFNGRETQYF.

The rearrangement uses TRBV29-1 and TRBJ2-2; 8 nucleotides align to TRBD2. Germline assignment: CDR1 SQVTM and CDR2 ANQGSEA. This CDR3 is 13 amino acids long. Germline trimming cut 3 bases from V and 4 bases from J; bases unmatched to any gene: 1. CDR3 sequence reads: CSVDRGGTGELFF. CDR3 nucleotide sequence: TGCAGCGTTGATCGGGGGGGCACCGGGGAGCTGTTTTTT.

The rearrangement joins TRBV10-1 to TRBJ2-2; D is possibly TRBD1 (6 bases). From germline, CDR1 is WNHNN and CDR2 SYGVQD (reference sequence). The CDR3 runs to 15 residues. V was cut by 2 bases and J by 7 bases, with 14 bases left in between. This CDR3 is CASSEPGDSHGELFF. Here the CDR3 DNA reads TGCGCCAGCAGTGAGCCAGGGGATTCGCACGGGGAGCTGTTTTTT.

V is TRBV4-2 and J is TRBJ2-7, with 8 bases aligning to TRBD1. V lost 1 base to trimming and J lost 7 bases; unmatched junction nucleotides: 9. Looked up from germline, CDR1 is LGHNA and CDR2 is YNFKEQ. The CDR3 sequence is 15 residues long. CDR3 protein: CASSQVRQGAVEQYF. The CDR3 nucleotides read TGTGCCAGCAGCCAAGTCAGGCAGGGGGCAGTTGAGCAGTACTTC.

DNA for the CDR3: TGTGCCAGCAGCTTAATACTAGCCTACGAGCAGTACTTC. Its translation: CASSLILAYEQYF. This rearrangement joins TRBV7-2 to TRBJ2-7, with D perhaps matching TRBD2 (5 bases). V shed 2 bases and J shed 2 bases, with 7 bases lying between them. The germline CDR1 and CDR2 sequences are SGHTA and FQGNSA. This CDR3 region has 13 residues. The full variable domain, with the rest looked up from reference TRBV7-2 and TRBJ2-7, is GAGVSQSPSNKVTEKGKDVELRCDPISGHTALYWYRQSLGQGLEFLIYFQGNSAPDKSGLPSDRFSAERTGGSVSTLTIQRTQQEDSAVYLCASSLILAYEQYFGPGTRLTVT.